This T cell receptor beta chain originates from a study of technical replicates of blood from several donors. Generated by immunoSEQ multiplex PCR, the TCRdb table keeps only in-frame clones and is missing some. The table records some 13,000 clones, approximately 95% of them present only once. V trimming: 0 bases; J trimming: 11 bases; junction bases outside the gene matches: 4. This CDR3 is 14 amino acids long. The V gene's germline CDR1 is MGHRA and CDR2 YSYEKL. The sample consisted of PBMCs. This chain joins TRBV4-1 and TRBJ1-4; 9 nucleotides match TRBD1. This clonotype originated in a human donor in good health. The CDR3 DNA sequence: TGCGCCAGCAGCCAAGATGGGACAGGGCGGAAACTGTTTTTT. Its translation is CASSQDGTGRKLFF.